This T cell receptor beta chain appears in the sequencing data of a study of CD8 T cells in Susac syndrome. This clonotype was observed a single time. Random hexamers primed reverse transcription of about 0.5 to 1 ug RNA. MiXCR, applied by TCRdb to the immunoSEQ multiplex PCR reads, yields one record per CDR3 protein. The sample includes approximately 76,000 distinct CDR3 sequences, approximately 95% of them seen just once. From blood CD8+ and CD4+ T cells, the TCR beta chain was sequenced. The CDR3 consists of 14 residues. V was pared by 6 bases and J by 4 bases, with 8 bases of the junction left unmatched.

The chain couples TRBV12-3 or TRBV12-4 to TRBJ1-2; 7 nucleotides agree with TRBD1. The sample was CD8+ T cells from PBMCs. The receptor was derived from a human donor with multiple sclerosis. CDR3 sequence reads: CASSDVGGGYGYTF. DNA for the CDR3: TGTGCCAGCAGCGACGTAGGGGGCGGCTATGGCTACACCTTC.